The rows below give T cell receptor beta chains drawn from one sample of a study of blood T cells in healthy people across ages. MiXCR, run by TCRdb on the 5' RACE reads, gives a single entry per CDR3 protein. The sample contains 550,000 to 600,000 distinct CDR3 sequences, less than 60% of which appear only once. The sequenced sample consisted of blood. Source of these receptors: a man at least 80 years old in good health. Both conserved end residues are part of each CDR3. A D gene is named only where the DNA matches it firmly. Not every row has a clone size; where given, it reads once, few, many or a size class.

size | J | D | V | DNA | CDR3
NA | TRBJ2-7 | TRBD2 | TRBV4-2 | TGTGCCAGCAGCCTATATCAACTAGCGGGAGGGCCGGGAGAGCAGTACTTC | CASSLYQLAGGPGEQYF
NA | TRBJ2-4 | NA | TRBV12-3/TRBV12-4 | TGTGCCAGCAGCCTCACGGGGGACAGCAAAAACATTCAGTACTTC | CASSLTGDSKNIQYF
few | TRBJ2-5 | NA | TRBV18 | TGTGCCAGCTCACCCTCGGTCGGATTACAAGAGACCCAGTACTTC | CASSPSVGLQETQYF
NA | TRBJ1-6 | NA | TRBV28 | TGTGCCAGCGGGGGGGCCGATACGGGTAATTCACCCCTCCACTTT | CASGGADTGNSPLHF
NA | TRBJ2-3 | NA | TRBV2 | TGTGCCAGCCAAGGGTCGGGGGCGCAGTATTTT | CASQGSGAQYF
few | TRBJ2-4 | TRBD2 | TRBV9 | TGTGCCAGCAGCCCCCCCCGGACTAGCGGGAGTAACGACATTCAGTACTTC | CASSPPRTSGSNDIQYF
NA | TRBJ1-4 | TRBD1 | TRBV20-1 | TGCAGTGCTTTAACAGGGGATGGTGAAAAACTGTTTTTT | CSALTGDGEKLFF
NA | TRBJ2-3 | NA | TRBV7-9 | TGTGCCAGCGGGGGGGCAGGGGATGCAGATACGCAGTATTTT | CASGGAGDADTQYF
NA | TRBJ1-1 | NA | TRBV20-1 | TGCAGTGTACAGGGCACTGAAGCTTTCTTT | CSVQGTEAFF
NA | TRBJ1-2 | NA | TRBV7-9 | TGTGCCAGCAGCTCTCGATGGTCCTATGGCTACACCTTC | CASSSRWSYGYTF
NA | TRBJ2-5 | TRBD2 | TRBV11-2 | TGTGCCACCTTAGCGGGAGAGGAGACCCAGTACTTC | CATLAGEETQYF
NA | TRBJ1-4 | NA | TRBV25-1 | TGTGCCAGCAGGGGGAACGGCGAAAAACTGTTTTTT | CASRGNGEKLFF
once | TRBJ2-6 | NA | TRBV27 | TGTGCCAGCAGTTTGGGTGACGGGGCCAACGTCCTGACTTTC | CASSLGDGANVLTF
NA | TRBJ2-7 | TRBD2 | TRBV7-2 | TGTGCCAGCAGCTGGGGTGGTGGAGCGGGAGCCTACGAGCAGTACTTC | CASSWGGGAGAYEQYF
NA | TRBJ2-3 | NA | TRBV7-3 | TGTGCCAGCAGCTCATTTGCGGGCCCTAGCACAGATACGCAGTATTTT | CASSSFAGPSTDTQYF
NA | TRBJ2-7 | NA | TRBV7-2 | TGTGCCAGCAGCTTAGGAGCTGGACCAGCGGCGGGCGAGCAGTACTTC | CASSLGAGPAAGEQYF
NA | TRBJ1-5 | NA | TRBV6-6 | TGTGCCAGCAGTTACTCGAAACAGCCCCAGCATTTT | CASSYSKQPQHF
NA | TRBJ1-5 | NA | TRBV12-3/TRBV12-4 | TGTGCCAGCAAAAGGGGCCAATGGCCCCAGCATTTT | CASKRGQWPQHF
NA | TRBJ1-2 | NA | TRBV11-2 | TGTGCCAGCAGCAAATGGGTCGGGGATTTCGACTATGGCTACACCTTC | CASSKWVGDFDYGYTF
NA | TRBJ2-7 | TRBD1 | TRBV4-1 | TGCGCCAGCAGCCAAGAAGGGACAGGGGTTTACGAGCAGTACTTC | CASSQEGTGVYEQYF
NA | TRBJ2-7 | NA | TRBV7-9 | TGTGCCAGCAGCTTAGGATTTCCGTTACCCTACAATGAGCAGTACTTC | CASSLGFPLPYNEQYF
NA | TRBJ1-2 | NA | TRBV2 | TGTGCCAGCGCCACTAGAGGCTCCTATGGCTACACCTTC | CASATRGSYGYTF
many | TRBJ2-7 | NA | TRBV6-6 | TGTGCCAGCTGGGGCTCCAACTACGAGCAGTACTTC | CASWGSNYEQYF
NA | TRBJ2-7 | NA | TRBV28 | TGTGCCAGCAGCCCACTTTATGGCGAGCAGTACTTC | CASSPLYGEQYF
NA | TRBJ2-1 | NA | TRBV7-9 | TGTGCCAGCAGCTTGGGTGCTTACAATGGGCAGTTCTTC | CASSLGAYNGQFF
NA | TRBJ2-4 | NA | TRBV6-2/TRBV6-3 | TGTGCCAGCAGCCCACTAGAGGCCACCAAGAACATTCAGTACTTC | CASSPLEATKNIQYF
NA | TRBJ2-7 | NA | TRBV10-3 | TGTGCCATCAGTGACGCTAGCAAGAGCTCCTACGAGCAGTACTTC | CAISDASKSSYEQYF
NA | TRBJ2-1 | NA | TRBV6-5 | TGTGCCAGCAGGGGGGCTGAAGAGACCCAGTTCTTC | CASRGAEETQFF
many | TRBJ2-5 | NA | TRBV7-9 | TGTGCCAGCAGCTTAGGTCGCGCAAGGAGGCAAGAGACCCAGTACTTC | CASSLGRARRQETQYF
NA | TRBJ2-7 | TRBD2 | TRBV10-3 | TGTGCCATCAGGAGGACTAGCGGGAGTGGGTACGAGCAGTACTTC | CAIRRTSGSGYEQYF
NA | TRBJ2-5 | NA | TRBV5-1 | TGCGCCAGCAGCTTAGGACTCAACCAAGAGACCCAGTACTTC | CASSLGLNQETQYF